This T cell receptor beta chain was observed in a study of CD8 T cells in Susac syndrome. Study details: When blood was collected, patients with Susac syndrome were therapy-naive, were taking corticosteroids, or were receiving intravenous immunoglobulin alone.

Reverse transcription of about 0.5 to 1 ug RNA used random hexamers. TCRdb re-derived calls from the immunoSEQ multiplex PCR reads in MiXCR, one entry per CDR3 protein. The table shows around 140,000 distinct CDR3 sequences, with 95% occurring only once. Turning to this clonotype: Its antigen is as yet unknown.

Study-wide findings and caveats: As the study acknowledged, the number of individuals in its TCR sequencing and HLA analysis was relatively small.

The study sequenced TCR beta in blood CD8+ and CD4+ T cells. TEMRA cells were enriched by FACS, while CD8+ and CD4+ T cells were obtained through a negative isolation that was performed magnetically. V lost 1 base, J lost 0 bases, and 8 bases stayed unmatched. CDR3 length equals 17 residues. Germline loops: CDR1 SGDLS, CDR2 YYNGEE. The V call is TRBV9, the J call TRBJ1-2, with TRBD1 matching 8 bases. Sequencing input: CD4+ T cells from PBMCs. This clonotype originated in a human donor with Susac syndrome. The CDR3 reads CASSVQGQASANYGYTF. In nucleotides, the CDR3 is TGTGCCAGCAGCGTACAGGGACAGGCGTCCGCTAACTATGGCTACACCTTC.